This TCR beta chain emerged from a study of T-cell reconstitution after alpha-beta-depleted transplantation in children. Between the trimmed V and J ends, which lost 5 bases and 1 base, there was a span of 6 bases. The CDR3 covers 11 residues. The germline gives CDR1 GTSNPN, CDR2 SVGIG (reference sequence). Unique molecular identifiers were built into the TCRbeta library. TCRdb reprocessed the PCR reads via MiXCR and lists one record per CDR3 protein. The table has around 680,000 distinct CDR3 sequences, roughly 17% seen once. The sample consisted of PBMCs from the stem cell graft donor, taken from the stem cell graft. The source is a human donor who donated a stem cell graft to a child with acute myeloid leukemia. J is TRBJ2-7 and V is TRBV30; D remains ambiguous. CDR3 in DNA: TGTGCCTGGGACCCGTCCTACGAGCAGTACTTC. This codes for CAWDPSYEQYF.